The 31 T cell receptor beta chains presented below share a single source sample, sequenced in a study of cytomegalovirus exposure and HLA in healthy donors. This PCR relied on a set of 60 Vbeta primers and 13 Jbeta primers. TCRdb's table, derived via immunoSEQ multiplex PCR, lists solely in-frame clones and lacks some. The table has under 150,000 clones, around 70% seen once. Source material: PBMCs. The receptors derive from a man younger than 45 in good health and CMV-seropositive.

V usage is TRBV19 and J usage is TRBJ2-2; D might be TRBD2 (5 bases). CDR1 and CDR2 (germline): LNHDA, SQIVND (reference sequence). This CDR3 has 13 residues. V shed 5 bases and J shed 6 bases, with 10 bases lying between them. The CDR3 DNA sequence: TGTGCCAGTAGTCACGGGGTGCCCGGGGAGCTGTTTTTT. This sequence encodes CASSHGVPGELFF.

The CDR3 sequence is CASKIGHSTDTQYF. CDR3 DNA sequence: TGCGCCAGCAAAATCGGACATTCAACAGATACGCAGTATTTT. V gene TRBV5-1 combines with J gene TRBJ2-3; possibly TRBD1 for D (5 bases). CDR3 length equals 14 residues. Trimming cost V 6 bases and J 3 bases, with 14 bases left between them. Germline lookup yields CDR1 SGHRS and CDR2 YFSETQ.

On this clone itself: Germline is not matched at one junction end, which may reflect a read error. The chain has TRBV27 and TRBJ1-5; D might be TRBD1 (6 bases). The CDR3 has 15 residues. CDR1 MNHEY and CDR2 SMNVEV come from the germline V gene (reference sequence). The CDR3 spells CAGSGGRLGNQPQHF. The CDR3 DNA reads as TGTGCCGGCAGTGGGGGCAGGCTGGGCAATCAGCCCCAGCATTTT.

This chain connects TRBV5-1 to TRBJ2-2; 10 bases agree with TRBD2. Germline assignment: CDR1 SGHRS and CDR2 YFSETQ. This CDR3 comprises 18 residues. J gave up 9 bases and V 4 bases, and 18 bases lay outside the gene matches. The CDR3, as DNA: TGCGCCAGCAGCCCGGATAGCGGGAGGCGATACCTTCGCCGGGAGCTGTTTTTT. It specifies CASSPDSGRRYLRRELFF.

CDR3 coding DNA: TGTGCCAGCAGTCCACAGGGAGTCGACTATGGCTACACCTTC. It specifies CASSPQGVDYGYTF. The J gene is TRBJ1-2, the V gene TRBV7-3; D might be TRBD1 (6 bases). With 6 bases removed from V and 3 bases from J, the gap between germline ends came to 14 bases. Germline loops: CDR1 SGHTA, CDR2 FQGTGA. This CDR3 is built from 14 residues. The entire variable domain, with the rest obtained from reference TRBV7-3 and TRBJ1-2, is as follows: GAGVSQTPSNKVTEKGKYVELRCDPISGHTALYWYRQSLGQGPEFLIYFQGTGAADDSGLPNDRFFAVRPEGSVSTLKIQRTERGDSAVYLCASSPQGVDYGYTFGSGTRLTVV.

The chain uses TRBV19 and TRBJ1-5, with D perhaps TRBD1 (5 bases). The CDR3 totals 17 residues. Trimming pared 6 bases from V and 0 bases from J, leaving 18 bases between. The germline gives CDR1 LNHDA, CDR2 SQIVND (reference sequence). The CDR3: CASSKGVRSNSNQPQHF. The CDR3 DNA reads TGTGCCAGTAGCAAAGGGGTAAGGTCCAATAGCAATCAGCCCCAGCATTTT. Looking up the rest from reference TRBV19 and TRBJ1-5 gives the full variable domain: DGGITQSPKYLFRKEGQNVTLSCEQNLNHDAMYWYRQDPGQGLRLIYYSQIVNDFQKGDIAEGYSVSREKKESFPLTVTSAQKNPTAFYLCASSKGVRSNSNQPQHFGDGTRLSIL.

The CDR3 region is CASSPGTSGDYEQYF. The CDR3 DNA reads as TGCGCCAGCAGCCCCGGGACTAGCGGAGACTACGAGCAGTACTTC. The chain employs TRBV5-1 and TRBJ2-7; 11 nucleotides agree with TRBD2. The CDR3 has 15 amino acids. In germline, CDR1 is SGHRS, CDR2 YFSETQ. V gave up 4 bases and J gave up 3 bases; unmatched junction bases: 6. The variable domain in full, with the rest retrieved from reference TRBV5-1 and TRBJ2-7, is KAGVTQTPRYLIKTRGQQVTLSCSPISGHRSVSWYQQTPGQGLQFLFEYFSETQRNKGNFPGRFSGRQFSNSRSEMNVSTLELGDSALYLCASSPGTSGDYEQYFGPGTRLTVT.

The chain carries TRBV2 and TRBJ2-1; 9 nucleotides align to TRBD1. The V segment lost 6 bases and the J segment 8 bases; nucleotides outside the gene matches: 14. Germline CDR1 and CDR2: SNHLY and FYNNEI. CDR3 length: 16 residues. DNA of the CDR3: TGTGCCAGCAGGCCCTACAGGGGGCGGACTATTTATGAGCAGTTCTTC. This gives the protein CASRPYRGRTIYEQFF.

The J gene is TRBJ1-4, the V gene TRBV5-1, with 8 bases identical to TRBD1. This CDR3 comprises 16 residues. Germline V CDR1 and CDR2: SGHRS, YFSETQ. Trimming removed 1 base from V and 7 bases from J; junction bases left unmatched: 9. The DNA of the CDR3 is TGCGCCAGCAGCTTGCGACAGGGGCTTGTGGGTGAAAAACTGTTTTTT. Protein: CASSLRQGLVGEKLFF.

The chain carries TRBV4-2 and TRBJ2-1; maybe TRBD1 (5 bases). V was cut by 4 bases and J by 4 bases, with 17 bases left in between. The CDR3 runs 16 residues. Germline CDR1 LGHNA, CDR2 YNFKEQ. The CDR3 loop reads CASSPGNPPSYNEQFF. DNA for the CDR3: TGTGCCAGCAGCCCAGGGAACCCTCCAAGTTACAATGAGCAGTTCTTC.

In this sample, this clone turned up once. The rearrangement uses TRBV5-1 and TRBJ2-7; TRBD2 aligns across 8 bases. The CDR3 loop spans 14 amino acids. Germline-derived CDR1 and CDR2 are SGHRS and YFSETQ. The V gene end was trimmed by 4 bases and the J gene end by 2 bases; junction bases not matched to a gene: 5. CDR3 nucleotides: TGCGCCAGCAGCCCCACTAGCGGAGCCTACGAGCAGTACTTC. Its protein is CASSPTSGAYEQYF. The variable domain in full, completed from reference TRBV5-1 and TRBJ2-7, reads KAGVTQTPRYLIKTRGQQVTLSCSPISGHRSVSWYQQTPGQGLQFLFEYFSETQRNKGNFPGRFSGRQFSNSRSEMNVSTLELGDSALYLCASSPTSGAYEQYFGPGTRLTVT.

The rearrangement links TRBV19 to TRBJ2-2; TRBD2 matches at 14 bases. Germline CDR1 LNHDA, CDR2 SQIVND (reference sequence). The CDR3 is made up of 18 amino acids. After removal of 3 bases from V and 5 bases from J, the junction contained 8 bases not matched to a gene. The CDR3 DNA is TGTGCCAGTAGTATGGGAGGGACTAGCGGGAGCAGGACCGGGGAGCTGTTTTTT. Its translation is CASSMGGTSGSRTGELFF. Together with reference TRBV19 and TRBJ2-2, the CDR3 gives the full variable domain: DGGITQSPKYLFRKEGQNVTLSCEQNLNHDAMYWYRQDPGQGLRLIYYSQIVNDFQKGDIAEGYSVSREKKESFPLTVTSAQKNPTAFYLCASSMGGTSGSRTGELFFGEGSRLTVL.

This chain connects TRBV28 to TRBJ2-5; 11 bases match TRBD2. The J call may be mistaken, given a closer DNA end match to TRBJ2-7. Germline CDR1 MDHEN, CDR2 SYDVKM. The CDR3 has 18 amino acids. The chain's CDR3 is CASPPTSGSRFAPSEQYF. Written as DNA, the CDR3 is TGTGCCAGCCCTCCTACTAGCGGGAGTAGATTCGCCCCCTCCGAGCAGTACTTC.

The chain uses TRBV10-2 and TRBJ2-1; 14 bases are shared with TRBD2. With V trimmed by 6 bases and J by 8 bases, 6 bases remained unmatched. Germline CDR1 reads WSHSY; CDR2 reads SAAADI. The CDR3 length is 15 residues. For the CDR3, the DNA is TGCGCCAGCAGACGCAGACTAGCGGGAGGGGATGAGCAGTTCTTC. It codes for CASRRRLAGGDEQFF.

The table lists this clone with a few counts. This rearrangement joins TRBV29-1 to TRBJ1-2, with TRBD1 as a possible D gene (6 bases). The V and J ends lost 6 bases and 8 bases respectively, with 16 bases between them. The germline CDR1 and CDR2 sequences are SQVTM and ANQGSEA. The CDR3 has 12 residues. CDR3 nucleotides: TGCAGCGTAGGGCAGGGGTCCCCCGGCTACACCTTC. Amino acids: CSVGQGSPGYTF.

This chain uses TRBV2 with TRBJ2-3, with a tentative D call TRBD1 (6 bases). The germline gives CDR1 SNHLY, CDR2 FYNNEI. CDR3 size: 16 residues. V shed 3 bases and J shed 0 bases, with 13 bases lying between them. CDR3 region: CASSDPGETSTDTQYF. Here the CDR3 DNA reads TGTGCCAGCAGTGATCCAGGGGAAACTAGCACAGATACGCAGTATTTT.

This rearrangement joins TRBV15 to TRBJ2-1, with 7 bases that match TRBD1. CDR3 length: 15 residues. Germline V lookup: CDR1 LNHNV, CDR2 YYDKDF (reference sequence). J gave up 6 bases and V 2 bases, and 7 bases lay outside the gene matches. The CDR3 DNA reads TGTGCCACCAGCAGACCCAATAACAGGGGCAATGAGCAGTTCTTC. This sequence encodes CATSRPNNRGNEQFF.

The genes are TRBV18 and TRBJ2-2; D is possibly TRBD2 (6 bases). There are 17 residues in the CDR3. CDR1 and CDR2 (germline): KGHSH, LQKENI. V was shortened by 8 bases and J by 4 bases, with 23 bases between the two germline ends. The CDR3 DNA sequence: TGTGCCAGCGCCCAACGTGGGCTAGCGAGTGGCACCGGGGAGCTGTTTTTT. Encoded protein: CASAQRGLASGTGELFF.

The V and J genes are TRBV7-2 and TRBJ2-7; D call uncertain. Deletions cut 5 bases from V and 2 bases from J, with 16 bases between. The CDR3 is 15 residues long. Per the germline V gene, CDR1 is SGHTA and CDR2 is FQGNSA. The CDR3 loop is CASSRDMARTYEQYF. CDR3 sequence (DNA): TGTGCCAGCAGCCGCGACATGGCCCGCACCTACGAGCAGTACTTC.

The chain joins TRBV18 to TRBJ2-7, with a tentative D call TRBD1 (5 bases). CDR1 is KGHSH and CDR2 is LQKENI in the germline V gene. The CDR3 loop spans 15 amino acids. Trimming cost V 0 bases and J 0 bases, with 9 bases left between them. In DNA, the CDR3 is TGTGCCAGCTCACCACCCGGGCAGGGCTCCTACGAGCAGTACTTC. Protein: CASSPPGQGSYEQYF. Drawing the rest from reference TRBV18 and TRBJ2-7, the complete variable domain is NAGVMQNPRHLVRRRGQEARLRCSPMKGHSHVYWYRQLPEEGLKFMVYLQKENIIDESGMPKERFSAEFPKEGPSILRIQQVVRGDSAAYFCASSPPGQGSYEQYFGPGTRLTVT.

This clone was detected only a few times. The genes are TRBV7-2 and TRBJ2-1; TRBD1 aligns across 7 bases. Germline loops: CDR1 SGHTA, CDR2 FQGNSA. The ends lost 2 bases at V and 12 bases at J; junction bases unmatched: 13. The CDR3 loop spans 15 amino acids. The CDR3 here is CASSLFRGQSNRQFF. The DNA of the CDR3 is TGTGCCAGCAGCTTATTCAGGGGACAGTCCAATAGGCAGTTCTTC.

CDR3 coding DNA: TGTGCCAGCAGAGGACAGGGCCCGAACACTGAAGCTTTCTTT. It specifies CASRGQGPNTEAFF. This rearrangement joins TRBV2 to TRBJ1-1; 8 bases map to TRBD1. CDR3 length: 14 residues. From germline, CDR1 is SNHLY and CDR2 FYNNEI. The V and J ends lost 6 bases and 1 base, in that order; junction bases with no gene match: 4.

Notes on this clone: A read error may produce the germline difference seen at one junction end. Other DNA sequences of this sample code for an identical CDR3. The chain carries TRBV5-1 and TRBJ2-7; 13 nucleotides line up with TRBD2. Looked up from germline, CDR1 is SGHRS and CDR2 is YFSETQ. The CDR3 loop spans 19 amino acids. The CDR3 DNA reads TGCGCCAGCAGCCTCCCCTGGACTAGCGGGAGAGGAGCGGCCCACGAACAGTACTTC. As protein: CASSLPWTSGRGAAHEQYF.

This chain joins TRBV5-1 and TRBJ2-7; tentative D call: TRBD1 (6 bases). V lost 0 bases to trimming and J lost 2 bases, with 12 bases between them. The length of the CDR3 is 15 residues. Germline V gene lookup returns CDR1 SGHRS and CDR2 YFSETQ. CDR3 protein: CASSLGVTGTYEQYF. In DNA, the CDR3 is TGCGCCAGCAGCTTGGGTGTTACAGGGACCTACGAGCAGTACTTC.

The chain uses TRBV6-1 and TRBJ1-2; no clear D gene. The CDR3 extends over 14 amino acids. Germline lookup yields CDR1 MNHNS and CDR2 SASEGT. V gave up 6 bases and J gave up 4 bases, with 15 bases separating them. CDR3: CASSGGLFSYGYTF. The DNA for the CDR3 is TGTGCCAGCAGCGGAGGATTATTCAGCTATGGCTACACCTTC.

This chain connects TRBV5-1 to TRBJ1-2; D is unclear. The CDR3 consists of 14 residues. The germline V and J ends were trimmed by 4 bases and 0 bases, with 10 bases remaining between them. The germline V gene has CDR1 SGHRS and CDR2 YFSETQ. CDR3 amino acids: CASSKDSANYGYTF. Written as DNA, the CDR3 is TGCGCCAGCAGCAAGGACTCGGCTAACTATGGCTACACCTTC.

V and J are TRBV6-5 and TRBJ2-7; D unresolved. V lost 0 bases and J 4 bases, leaving 13 bases between the germline ends. This CDR3 is built from 15 residues. Per the germline V gene, CDR1 is MNHEY and CDR2 is SVGAGI. The CDR3: CASSYSQAAPYEQYF. CDR3 nucleotides: TGTGCCAGCAGTTACTCCCAGGCCGCTCCTTACGAGCAGTACTTC.

This chain links TRBV5-1 with TRBJ2-1, with D uncertain. The CDR3 extends over 13 amino acids. The germline CDR1 and CDR2 sequences are SGHRS and YFSETQ. V was trimmed by 8 bases and J by 2 bases, leaving 11 bases between them. The CDR3 DNA reads as TGCGCCAGTAGCAGGAGAACCTACAATGAGCAGTTCTTC. Amino acids: CASSRRTYNEQFF.

The chain joins TRBV5-4 to TRBJ2-3; D possibly corresponds to TRBD1 (5 bases). This CDR3 comprises 15 residues. The germline V gene encodes CDR1 SGHNT and CDR2 YYREEE (reference sequence). Trimming took off 0 bases at V and 2 bases at J, with 10 bases between the two ends. This CDR3 is CASSLGAGHTDTQYF. CDR3 nucleotide sequence: TGTGCCAGCAGCTTGGGAGCAGGGCACACAGATACGCAGTATTTT.

The chain employs TRBV11-3 and TRBJ2-7; TRBD1 matches at 11 bases. Germline V CDR1 and CDR2: SGHNT, YENEEA. The CDR3 spans 13 residues. V trimming: 4 bases; J trimming: 6 bases; junction bases outside the gene matches: 2. Here the CDR3 DNA reads TGTGCCAGCAGCTGGGGGACAGGGGGCGAGCAGTACTTC. As protein: CASSWGTGGEQYF. Full variable domain (missing parts from reference TRBV11-3 and TRBJ2-7): EAGVVQSPRYKIIEKKQPVAFWCNPISGHNTLYWYLQNLGQGPELLIRYENEEAVDDSQLPKDRFSAERLKGVDSTLKIQPAELGDSAVYLCASSWGTGGEQYFGPGTRLTVT.

This CDR3 is CASSLGLAGEKSFYEQYF. Written as DNA, the CDR3 is TGTGCCAGCAGCCTTGGACTAGCGGGAGAAAAATCCTTTTACGAGCAGTACTTC. The chain uses TRBV12-1 and TRBJ2-7; the D call in the table, TRBD2, was not verified against the DNA. TRBV12-1 is a recognized pseudogene. This CDR3 is built from 18 residues.